Each of the 9 T cell receptor beta chains below was sequenced from the same sample in a study of spatial heterogeneity in lung cancer. Study-wide results and limits: It was found that expanded intratumoral alpha and beta TCR counts tracked tumor mutation counts.

Noted time point: sample taken at primary tumor resection. TCRdb fed the 5' RACE reads into MiXCR, producing one record per CDR3 protein. The sample has some 5,500 distinct CDR3 sequences, approximately 14% seen once; the top ten hold about 11%. Their recognized antigens are unknown. Sequencing used lung tumor tissue, obtained at surgery. The origin of the receptors is a male donor with early-stage non-small cell lung cancer.

By sample share, this clonotype is medium-sized (0.01 to 0.1%). Since the library was made to target alpha chains, this beta chain is a stray read and its abundance is not meaningful. The chain couples TRBV28 to TRBJ2-4; D is perhaps TRBD2 (5 bases). The germline V gene has CDR1 MDHEN and CDR2 SYDVKM. Trimming removed 3 bases from V and 12 bases from J, with 12 bases in between. CDR3 size: 12 residues. DNA for the CDR3: TGTGCCAGCAGTTTCGCTAGCAGGAATCAGTACTTC. This encodes CASSFASRNQYF.

This clonotype is categorized as medium-sized. This beta chain is an unintended read in a library built for alpha chains; its size means little. The rearrangement joins TRBV10-2 to TRBJ2-7, with TRBD1 matching over 9 bases. The V segment lost 6 bases and the J segment 4 bases; nucleotides outside the gene matches: 13. The CDR3 consists of 16 residues. Germline lookup yields CDR1 WSHSY and CDR2 SAAADI. The CDR3 bases are TGCGCCAGCAGAGATCCACCGGGACAGGGAAGTTACGAGCAGTACTTC. The encoded protein is CASRDPPGQGSYEQYF.

About this clonotype itself: The library was built for alpha chains, so this beta chain is an off-target read and its size means little. The gene calls are TRBV12-3 or TRBV12-4 and TRBJ2-3; 13 bases match TRBD2. Germline trimming cut 6 bases from V and 3 bases from J; bases unmatched to any gene: 6. The CDR3 runs to 16 residues. In nucleotides, the CDR3 is TGTGCCAGCAGCACTACTAGCGGGGGGGCGACAGATACGCAGTATTTT. Amino acid sequence: CASSTTSGGATDTQYF.

By proportion, this clonotype is medium-sized. Found in a library prepared for alpha chains, this beta chain is an off-target read, and its abundance has little meaning. This chain connects TRBV27 to TRBJ2-3, with a weak D call TRBD1 (5 bases). V lost 10 bases and J 4 bases, leaving 9 bases between the germline ends. The V gene's germline CDR1 is MNHEY and CDR2 SMNVEV (reference sequence). The CDR3 has 11 residues. CDR3 DNA: TGTGCCACCAACAGGCCAGATACGCAGTATTTT. It specifies CATNRPDTQYF.

This clonotype counts as medium-sized. The size of this beta chain means little, since it is a stray read in a library made for alpha chains. The chain employs TRBV30 and TRBJ1-3; D is unresolved. CDR1 is GTSNPN and CDR2 is SVGIG in the germline V gene (reference sequence). The CDR3 runs to 14 residues. V lost 1 base and J lost 0, with 7 bases in between. CDR3 residues: CAWSAASSGNTIYF. The CDR3 coding sequence is TGTGCCTGGAGTGCGGCCTCCTCTGGAAACACCATATATTTT.

A word on this clonotype: This beta chain represents an off-target read in a library built for alpha chains; its size is of limited meaning. The V call is TRBV4-1, the J call TRBJ2-6, with D tentatively TRBD1 (6 bases). CDR3 length: 18 residues. Germline assignment: CDR1 MGHRA and CDR2 YSYEKL. Trimming left V 1 base short and J 1 base short, with 14 bases between. In DNA form, the CDR3 reads TGCGCCAGCAGCCAAGCACCAGGGGCCGCTTCTGGGGCCAACGTCCTGACTTTC. As protein: CASSQAPGAASGANVLTF.

This clonotype appeared a few times. Because the library targeted alpha chains, this beta chain is an off-target read whose size means little. The V and J genes are TRBV12-3 or TRBV12-4 and TRBJ2-6; no reliable D call. V dropped 6 bases and J dropped 4 bases, with 16 bases sitting between them. This CDR3 spans 16 amino acids. The chain's CDR3 is CASSEFEGRGANVLTF. CDR3 in DNA: TGTGCCAGCAGCGAATTCGAAGGGCGAGGGGCCAACGTCCTGACTTTC.

As regards this clonotype: This beta chain lies outside the target of a library built for alpha chains; its clone size means little. This chain joins TRBV12-3 or TRBV12-4 and TRBJ1-4; TRBD1 matches 8 bases. With V trimmed by 6 bases and J by 8 bases, 5 bases remained unmatched. The CDR3 spans 13 residues. The CDR3, as DNA: TGTGCCAGCAGCCGATACAGGGGGGAAAAACTGTTTTTT. Translation gives CASSRYRGEKLFF.

This clonotype was picked up many times. This beta chain is an off-target read within a library intended for alpha chains, so its frequency means little. The chain recombines TRBV28 with TRBJ2-7; D is unresolved. The germline V and J ends were trimmed by 4 bases and 7 bases, with 20 bases remaining between them. Germline lookup yields CDR1 MDHEN and CDR2 SYDVKM. CDR3 size: 15 residues. CDR3 protein: CASSSTKDISEEQYF. The CDR3 nucleotides are TGTGCCAGCAGTTCAACTAAGGATATCTCTGAGGAGCAGTACTTC. Filled out from reference TRBV28 and TRBJ2-7, the complete variable domain reads DVKVTQSSRYLVKRTGEKVFLECVQDMDHENMFWYRQDPGLGLRLIYFSYDVKMKEKGDIPEGYSVSREKKERFSLILESASTNQTSMYLCASSSTKDISEEQYFGPGTRLTVT.